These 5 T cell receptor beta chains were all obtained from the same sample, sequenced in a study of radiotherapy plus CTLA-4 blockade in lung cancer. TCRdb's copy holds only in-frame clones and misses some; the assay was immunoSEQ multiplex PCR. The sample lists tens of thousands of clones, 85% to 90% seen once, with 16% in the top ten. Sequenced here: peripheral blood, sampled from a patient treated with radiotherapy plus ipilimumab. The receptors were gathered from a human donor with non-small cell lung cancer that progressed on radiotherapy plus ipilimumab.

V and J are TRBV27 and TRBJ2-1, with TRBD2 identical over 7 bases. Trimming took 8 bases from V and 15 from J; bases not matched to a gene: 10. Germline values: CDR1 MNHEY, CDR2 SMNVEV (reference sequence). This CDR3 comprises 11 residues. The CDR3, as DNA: TGTGCCAGCGGGGAGCTCAGCGGGGCGTTCTTC. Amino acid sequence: CASGELSGAFF.

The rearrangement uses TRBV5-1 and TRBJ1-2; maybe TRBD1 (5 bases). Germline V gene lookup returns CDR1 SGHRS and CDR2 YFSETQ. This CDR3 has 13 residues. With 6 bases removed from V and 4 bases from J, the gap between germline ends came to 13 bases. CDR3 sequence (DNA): TGCGCCAGCACAAAAGACAGCCCCTATGGCTACACCTTC. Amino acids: CASTKDSPYGYTF. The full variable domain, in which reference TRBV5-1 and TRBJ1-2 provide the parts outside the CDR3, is KAGVTQTPRYLIKTRGQQVTLSCSPISGHRSVSWYQQTPGQGLQFLFEYFSETQRNKGNFPGRFSGRQFSNSRSEMNVSTLELGDSALYLCASTKDSPYGYTFGSGTRLTVV.

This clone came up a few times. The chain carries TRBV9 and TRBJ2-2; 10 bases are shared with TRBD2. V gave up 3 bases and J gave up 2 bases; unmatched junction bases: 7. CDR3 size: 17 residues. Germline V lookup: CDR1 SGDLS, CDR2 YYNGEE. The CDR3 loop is CASSALSGGTNTGELFF. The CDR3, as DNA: TGTGCCAGCAGCGCTCTTAGCGGGGGGACTAACACCGGGGAGCTGTTTTTT.

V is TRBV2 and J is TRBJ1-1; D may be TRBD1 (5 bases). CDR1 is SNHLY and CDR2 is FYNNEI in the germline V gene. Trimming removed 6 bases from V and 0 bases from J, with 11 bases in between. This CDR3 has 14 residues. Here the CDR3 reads CASSAGSMNTEAFF. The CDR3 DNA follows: TGTGCCAGCAGCGCAGGGAGTATGAACACTGAAGCTTTCTTT.

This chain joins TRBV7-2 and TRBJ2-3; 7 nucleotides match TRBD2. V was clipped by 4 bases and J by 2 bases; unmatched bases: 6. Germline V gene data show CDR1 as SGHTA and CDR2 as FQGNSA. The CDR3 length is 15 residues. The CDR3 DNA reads TGTGCCAGCAGCTCCCCTAGCGGATACACAGATACGCAGTATTTT. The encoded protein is CASSSPSGYTDTQYF.